This T cell receptor beta chain was identified during a study of T cells in Graves' hyperthyroidism and ophthalmopathy. Study-wide findings and caveats: Before onset, ophthalmopathy was predicted by the model a median 6.5 months earlier.

Amplified regions were TCR beta CDR3 sequences from RNA transcripts. The HTBI set primed first-round TCR CDR3 RT-PCR. TCRdb independently ran MiXCR on the multiplex PCR reads; one entry per CDR3 protein. The profile covers under 400,000 distinct CDR3 sequences, with 15% to 17% appearing a single time and 28% taken by the ten largest. Germline assignment: CDR1 SGHVS and CDR2 FQNEAQ. V gave up 5 bases and J gave up 5 bases; unmatched junction bases: 8. The CDR3 is 14 residues long. This clonotype was seen repeatedly, ten times or more. Antigen: not known. Uncontrolled infection, other autoimmune disease, pregnancy or lactation led to exclusion.

Sequencing input: blood. The chain is built from TRBV7-8 and TRBJ2-5, with TRBD1 identical over 7 bases. The sequence was obtained from a woman aged 18-29 years with Graves' hyperthyroidism that later progressed to Graves' ophthalmopathy. The CDR3 DNA reads TGTGCCAGCAGCCTCCAAACAGGGGTGGAGACCCAGTACTTC. It codes for CASSLQTGVETQYF.